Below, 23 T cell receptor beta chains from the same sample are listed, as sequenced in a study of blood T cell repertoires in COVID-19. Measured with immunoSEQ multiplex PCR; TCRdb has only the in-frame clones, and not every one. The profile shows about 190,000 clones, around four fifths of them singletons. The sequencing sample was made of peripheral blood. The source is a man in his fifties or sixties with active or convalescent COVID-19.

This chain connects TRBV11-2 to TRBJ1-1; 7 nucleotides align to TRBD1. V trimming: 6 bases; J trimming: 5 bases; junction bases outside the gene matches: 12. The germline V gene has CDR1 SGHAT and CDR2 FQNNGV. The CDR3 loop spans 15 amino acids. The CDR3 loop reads CASRIASGGETEAFF. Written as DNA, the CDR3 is TGTGCCAGCAGAATAGCATCAGGGGGTGAAACTGAAGCTTTCTTT. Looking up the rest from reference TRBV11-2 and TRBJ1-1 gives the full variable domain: EAGVAQSPRYKIIEKRQSVAFWCNPISGHATLYWYQQILGQGPKLLIQFQNNGVVDDSQLPKDRFSAERLKGVDSTLKIQPAKLEDSAVYLCASRIASGGETEAFFGQGTRLTVV.

The CDR3 nucleotides read TGTGCCAGCAGCCACAATCCGGCCTCATTCGGGGATACGCAGTATTTT. Translation: CASSHNPASFGDTQYF. V usage is TRBV9 and J usage is TRBJ2-3; D gene unclear. Germline V gene data show CDR1 as SGDLS and CDR2 as YYNGEE. V lost 4 bases, J lost 6 bases, and 21 bases lay in between. This CDR3 has 16 residues. Together with reference TRBV9 and TRBJ2-3, the CDR3 gives the full variable domain: DSGVTQTPKHLITATGQRVTLRCSPRSGDLSVYWYQQSLDQGLQFLIQYYNGEERAKGNILERFSAQQFPDLHSELNLSSLELGDSALYFCASSHNPASFGDTQYFGPGTRLTVL.

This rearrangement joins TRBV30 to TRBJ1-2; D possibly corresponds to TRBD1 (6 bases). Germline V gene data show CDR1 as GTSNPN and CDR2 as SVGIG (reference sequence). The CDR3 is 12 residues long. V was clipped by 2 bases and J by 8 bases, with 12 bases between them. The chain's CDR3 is CAWSPGGQGYTF. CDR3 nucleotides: TGTGCCTGGAGTCCGGGGGGCCAGGGCTACACCTTC.

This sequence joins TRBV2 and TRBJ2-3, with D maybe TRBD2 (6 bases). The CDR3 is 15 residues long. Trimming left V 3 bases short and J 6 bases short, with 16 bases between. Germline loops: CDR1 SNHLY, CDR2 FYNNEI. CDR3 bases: TGTGCCAGCAGTGATGCGCGGGATCTCGGGGATACGCAGTATTTT. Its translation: CASSDARDLGDTQYF.

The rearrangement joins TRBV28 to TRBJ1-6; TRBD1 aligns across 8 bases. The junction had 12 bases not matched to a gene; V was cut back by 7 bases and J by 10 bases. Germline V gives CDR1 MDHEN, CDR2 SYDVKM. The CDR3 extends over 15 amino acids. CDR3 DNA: TGTGCCAGCACTCCGGGAGCAGGGGGCCGATCACCCCTCCACTTT. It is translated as CASTPGAGGRSPLHF.

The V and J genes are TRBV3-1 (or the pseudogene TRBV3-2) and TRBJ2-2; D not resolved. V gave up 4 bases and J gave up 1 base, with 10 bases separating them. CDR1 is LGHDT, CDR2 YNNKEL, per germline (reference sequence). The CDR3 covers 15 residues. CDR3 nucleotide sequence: TGTGCCAGCAGCCCTACTCCTATGAACACCGGGGAGCTGTTTTTT. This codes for CASSPTPMNTGELFF.

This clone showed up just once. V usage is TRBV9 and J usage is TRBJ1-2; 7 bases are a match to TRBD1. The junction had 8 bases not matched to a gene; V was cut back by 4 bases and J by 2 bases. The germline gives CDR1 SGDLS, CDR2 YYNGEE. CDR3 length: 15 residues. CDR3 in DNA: TGTGCCAGCAGCCGCCCAGGGGGAGAAAACTATGGCTACACCTTC. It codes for CASSRPGGENYGYTF.

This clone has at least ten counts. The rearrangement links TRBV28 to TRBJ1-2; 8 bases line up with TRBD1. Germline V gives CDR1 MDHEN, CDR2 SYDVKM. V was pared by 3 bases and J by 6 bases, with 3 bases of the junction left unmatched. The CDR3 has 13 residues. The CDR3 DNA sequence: TGTGCCAGCAGTTTGGGACAGGCCCATGGCTACACCTTC. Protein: CASSLGQAHGYTF.

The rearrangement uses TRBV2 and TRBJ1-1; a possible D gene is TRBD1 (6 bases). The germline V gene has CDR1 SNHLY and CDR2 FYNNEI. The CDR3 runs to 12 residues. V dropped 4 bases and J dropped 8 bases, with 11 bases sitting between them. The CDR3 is CASSVRQDEAFF. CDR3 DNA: TGTGCCAGCAGTGTTCGACAGGACGAAGCTTTCTTT.

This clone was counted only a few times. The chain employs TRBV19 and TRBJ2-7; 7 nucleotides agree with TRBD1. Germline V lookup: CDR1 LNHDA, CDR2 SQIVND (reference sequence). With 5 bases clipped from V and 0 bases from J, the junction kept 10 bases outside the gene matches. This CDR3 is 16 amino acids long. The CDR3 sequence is CASSHSGQDFSYEQYF. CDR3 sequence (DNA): TGTGCCAGTAGTCACTCTGGACAGGACTTCTCCTACGAGCAGTACTTC.

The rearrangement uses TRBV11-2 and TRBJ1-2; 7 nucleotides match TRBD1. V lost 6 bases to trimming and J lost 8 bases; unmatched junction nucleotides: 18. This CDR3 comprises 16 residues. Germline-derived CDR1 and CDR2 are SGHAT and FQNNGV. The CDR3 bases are TGTGCCAGCAGGAGGGACCGGGACAGCACCTATCAAGGCTACACCTTC. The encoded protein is CASRRDRDSTYQGYTF. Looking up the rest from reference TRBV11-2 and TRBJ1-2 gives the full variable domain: EAGVAQSPRYKIIEKRQSVAFWCNPISGHATLYWYQQILGQGPKLLIQFQNNGVVDDSQLPKDRFSAERLKGVDSTLKIQPAKLEDSAVYLCASRRDRDSTYQGYTFGSGTRLTVV.

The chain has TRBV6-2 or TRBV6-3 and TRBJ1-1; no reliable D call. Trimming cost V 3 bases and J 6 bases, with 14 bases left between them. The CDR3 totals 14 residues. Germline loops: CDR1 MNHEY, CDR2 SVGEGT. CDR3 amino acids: CASSYASNFAEAFF. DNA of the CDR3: TGTGCCAGCAGTTATGCCTCTAATTTCGCTGAAGCTTTCTTT.

The CDR3 protein is CASSVGGGPNSPLHF. CDR3 sequence (DNA): TGTGCCAGCAGCGTAGGGGGAGGCCCGAATTCACCCCTCCACTTT. The V call is TRBV9, the J call TRBJ1-6; D not certain. Germline V CDR1 and CDR2: SGDLS, YYNGEE. The V end lost 0 bases, the J end lost 7 bases, and 11 bases lay between the germline ends. This CDR3 region has 15 residues.

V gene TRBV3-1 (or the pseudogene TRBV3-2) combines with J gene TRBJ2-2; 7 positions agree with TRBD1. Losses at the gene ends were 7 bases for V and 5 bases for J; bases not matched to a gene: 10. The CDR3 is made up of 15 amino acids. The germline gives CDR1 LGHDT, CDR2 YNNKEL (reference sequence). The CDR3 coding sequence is TGTGCCAGCAAAGGCGAGGGGGCGAGGACCGGGGAGCTGTTTTTT. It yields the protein CASKGEGARTGELFF.

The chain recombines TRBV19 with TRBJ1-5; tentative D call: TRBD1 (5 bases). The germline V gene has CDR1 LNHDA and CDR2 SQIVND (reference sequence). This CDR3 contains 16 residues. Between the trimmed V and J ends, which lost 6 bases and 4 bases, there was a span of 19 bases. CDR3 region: CASRSPSGGRNQPQHF. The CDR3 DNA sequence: TGTGCCAGTAGGTCGCCCTCCGGGGGTAGAAATCAGCCCCAGCATTTT.

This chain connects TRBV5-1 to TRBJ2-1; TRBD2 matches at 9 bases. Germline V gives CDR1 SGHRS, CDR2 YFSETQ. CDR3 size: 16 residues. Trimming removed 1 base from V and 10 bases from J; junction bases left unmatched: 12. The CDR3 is CASSLRGGLAGREQFF. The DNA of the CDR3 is TGCGCCAGCAGCTTGCGGGGTGGCCTAGCGGGGAGAGAGCAGTTCTTC. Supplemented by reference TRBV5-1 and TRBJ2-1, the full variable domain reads KAGVTQTPRYLIKTRGQQVTLSCSPISGHRSVSWYQQTPGQGLQFLFEYFSETQRNKGNFPGRFSGRQFSNSRSEMNVSTLELGDSALYLCASSLRGGLAGREQFFGPGTRLTVL.

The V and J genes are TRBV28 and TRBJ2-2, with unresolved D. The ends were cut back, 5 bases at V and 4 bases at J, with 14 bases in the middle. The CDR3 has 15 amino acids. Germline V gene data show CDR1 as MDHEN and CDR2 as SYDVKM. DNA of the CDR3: TGTGCCAGCAGTCCCCCCCCACTTGGCACCGGGGAGCTGTTTTTT. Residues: CASSPPPLGTGELFF.

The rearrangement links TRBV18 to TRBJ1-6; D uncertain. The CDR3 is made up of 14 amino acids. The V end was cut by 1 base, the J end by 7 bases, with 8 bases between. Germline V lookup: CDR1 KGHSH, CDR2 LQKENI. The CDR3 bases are TGTGCCAGCTCACCACGCCGGGAAAATTCACCCCTCCACTTT. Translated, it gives CASSPRRENSPLHF.

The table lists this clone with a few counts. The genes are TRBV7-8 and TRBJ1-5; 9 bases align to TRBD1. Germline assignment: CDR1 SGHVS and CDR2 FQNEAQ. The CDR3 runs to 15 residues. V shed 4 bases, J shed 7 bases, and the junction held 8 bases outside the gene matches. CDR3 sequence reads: CASSSGRDRAQPQHF. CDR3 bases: TGTGCCAGCAGCTCAGGACGGGACAGGGCCCAGCCCCAGCATTTT. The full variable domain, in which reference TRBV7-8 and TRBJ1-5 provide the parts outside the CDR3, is GAGVSQSPRYKVAKRGQDVALRCDPISGHVSLFWYQQALGQGPEFLTYFQNEAQLDKSGLPSDRFFAERPEGSVSTLKIQRTQQEDSAVYLCASSSGRDRAQPQHFGDGTRLSIL.

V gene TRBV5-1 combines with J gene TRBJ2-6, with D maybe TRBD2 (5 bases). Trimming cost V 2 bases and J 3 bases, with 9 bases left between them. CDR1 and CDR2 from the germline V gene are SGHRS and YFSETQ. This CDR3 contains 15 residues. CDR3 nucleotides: TGCGCCAGCAGCTTAACCGGGGTTGGGGCCAACGTCCTGACTTTC. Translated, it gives CASSLTGVGANVLTF.

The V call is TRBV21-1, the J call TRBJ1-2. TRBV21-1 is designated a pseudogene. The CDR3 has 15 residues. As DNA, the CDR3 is TGTGCCAGCAGCAATACGCCGCGCTTTCACTATGGCTACACCTTC. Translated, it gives CASSNTPRFHYGYTF.

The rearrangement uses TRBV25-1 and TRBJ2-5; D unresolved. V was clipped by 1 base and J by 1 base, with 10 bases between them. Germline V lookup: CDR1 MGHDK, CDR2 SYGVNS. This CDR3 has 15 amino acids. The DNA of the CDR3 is TGTGCCAGCAGTGAATGGGCGTCCGTCCAAGAGACCCAGTACTTC. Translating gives CASSEWASVQETQYF.

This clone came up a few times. The CDR3 sequence is CASSLVGISTDTQYF. The CDR3 nucleotides are TGCGCCAGCAGCTTGGTTGGCATCTCCACAGATACGCAGTATTTT. The rearrangement links TRBV5-1 to TRBJ2-3; D not resolved. Trimming removed 0 bases at V and 2 bases at J, with 10 bases between. Germline CDR1 and CDR2: SGHRS and YFSETQ. This CDR3 region has 15 residues.